This T cell receptor (beta chain) is drawn from a study of OX40 agonist ivuxolimab in advanced cancers. The length of the CDR3 is 18 residues. The germline V gene has CDR1 SGHNT and CDR2 YYREEE (reference sequence). V trimming: 5 bases; J trimming: 6 bases; junction bases outside the gene matches: 12. Profiled with immunoSEQ multiplex PCR; TCRdb holds only in-frame clones, not every one. The repertoire holds roughly 25,000 clones, with about 87% as singletons. The sequence was obtained from an adult with an advanced solid tumor such as melanoma, head and neck, liver or kidney cancer. The chain uses TRBV5-4 and TRBJ2-2; 14 bases line up with TRBD2. Material: CD4+ or CD8+ T cells sorted from blood, obtained in a trial of the OX40 agonist ivuxolimab. The CDR3 here is CASSFLTSGGARPGELFF. CDR3 coding DNA: TGTGCCAGCAGTTTTTTGACTAGCGGGGGGGCCAGACCCGGGGAGCTGTTTTTT.